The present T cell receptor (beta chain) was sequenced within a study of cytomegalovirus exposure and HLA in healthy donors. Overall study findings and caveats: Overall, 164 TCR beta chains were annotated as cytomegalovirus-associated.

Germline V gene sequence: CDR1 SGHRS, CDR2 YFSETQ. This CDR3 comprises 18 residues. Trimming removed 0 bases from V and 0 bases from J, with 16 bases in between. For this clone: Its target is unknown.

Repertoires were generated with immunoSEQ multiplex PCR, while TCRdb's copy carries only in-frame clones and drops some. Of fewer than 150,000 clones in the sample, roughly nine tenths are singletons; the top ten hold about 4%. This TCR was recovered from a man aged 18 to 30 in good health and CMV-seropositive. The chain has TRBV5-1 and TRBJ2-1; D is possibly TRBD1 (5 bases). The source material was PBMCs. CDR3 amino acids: CASSLGWRRGSSYNEQFF. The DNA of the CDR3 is TGCGCCAGCAGCTTGGGGTGGCGTAGGGGCAGCTCCTACAATGAGCAGTTCTTC.